The rows below give T cell receptor beta chains drawn from one sample of a study of identical twins. Via MiXCR, TCRdb re-called the 5' RACE reads, giving one row per CDR3 protein. The table has about 890,000 distinct CDR3 sequences, more than 9% seen once; the top ten hold around 1.6%. The same specimen was also included in a second study, on yellow fever vaccine responses in identical twins.

The sequencing sample was made of PBMCs. The receptors come from a woman aged 18 to 35 in good health. CDR3s include the opening cysteine and the closing phenylalanine or tryptophan. The order of the fields is J gene, V gene, D gene, clone size, CDR3 DNA, CDR3 protein. A D gene is named only where the DNA matches it firmly. Clone size is given for some rows only: seen once, a few or many times, or a class if the clone is expanded.

j_gene: TRBJ2-1; v_gene: TRBV12-3/TRBV12-4; d_gene: -; abundance: -; CDR3nt: TGTGCCAGCACCATATATCCGGATGTCAATGAGCAGTTCTTC; CDR3aa: CASTIYPDVNEQFF
j_gene: TRBJ1-1; v_gene: TRBV3-1; d_gene: -; abundance: many; CDR3nt: TGTGCCAGCAGCCACAGGGAAGGCACTGAAGCTTTCTTT; CDR3aa: CASSHREGTEAFF
j_gene: TRBJ1-6; v_gene: TRBV28; d_gene: -; abundance: -; CDR3nt: TGTGCCAGCAGTTTCAACAGGAGAACGAATTCACCCCTCCACTTT; CDR3aa: CASSFNRRTNSPLHF
j_gene: TRBJ2-1; v_gene: TRBV4-2; d_gene: -; abundance: many; CDR3nt: TGTGCCAGCAGCGATCCCACCTCGCCAGTTACGAGCTCCTACAATGAGCAGTTCTTC; CDR3aa: CASSDPTSPVTSSYNEQFF
j_gene: TRBJ2-7; v_gene: TRBV19; d_gene: -; abundance: -; CDR3nt: TGTGCCAGTAGTACCCTGACGGGAAACCAATACGAGCAGTACTTC; CDR3aa: CASSTLTGNQYEQYF
j_gene: TRBJ2-7; v_gene: TRBV10-3; d_gene: -; abundance: many; CDR3nt: TGTGCCATCAGCCTCAGGGGGGCCTACGAGCAGTACTTC; CDR3aa: CAISLRGAYEQYF
j_gene: TRBJ1-6; v_gene: TRBV3-1; d_gene: -; abundance: -; CDR3nt: TGTGCCAGCAGCCAAGCAAGAGGCCATAATTCACCCCTCCACTTT; CDR3aa: CASSQARGHNSPLHF
j_gene: TRBJ2-1; v_gene: TRBV29-1; d_gene: TRBD2; abundance: -; CDR3nt: TGCAGCGTTGACATGCTAGCGGGGTCCTACAATGAGCAGTTCTTC; CDR3aa: CSVDMLAGSYNEQFF
j_gene: TRBJ2-5; v_gene: TRBV15; d_gene: -; abundance: -; CDR3nt: TGTGCCACCAGCAGAGATAACACAGAAGAGACCCAGTACTTC; CDR3aa: CATSRDNTEETQYF
j_gene: TRBJ2-5; v_gene: TRBV29-1; d_gene: -; abundance: -; CDR3nt: TGCAGCGGCGCCGGAGAGACCCAGTACTTC; CDR3aa: CSGAGETQYF
j_gene: TRBJ1-3; v_gene: TRBV29-1; d_gene: -; abundance: -; CDR3nt: TGCAGCGTTGCGTCGGGTGCTGGAAACACCATATATTTT; CDR3aa: CSVASGAGNTIYF
j_gene: TRBJ2-7; v_gene: TRBV9; d_gene: -; abundance: few; CDR3nt: TGTGCCAGCAGCGTAGAGTACTCTGGGGGTGAGCAGTACTTC; CDR3aa: CASSVEYSGGEQYF
j_gene: TRBJ2-3; v_gene: TRBV3-1; d_gene: -; abundance: -; CDR3nt: TGTGCCAGCAGCCAAGATGATTTCTGGGGCCTGACTAACACAGATACGCAGTATTTT; CDR3aa: CASSQDDFWGLTNTDTQYF
j_gene: TRBJ2-2; v_gene: TRBV7-3; d_gene: -; abundance: -; CDR3nt: TGTGCCAGCAGTCGGGCCACCGGGGAGCTGTTTTTT; CDR3aa: CASSRATGELFF
j_gene: TRBJ2-3; v_gene: TRBV10-3; d_gene: -; abundance: few; CDR3nt: TGTGCCATCAGTGAGTCGAAGGCAGGGTCAGATACGCAGTATTTT; CDR3aa: CAISESKAGSDTQYF
j_gene: TRBJ2-5; v_gene: TRBV10-3; d_gene: -; abundance: -; CDR3nt: TGTGCCATCAGTGAGTCGACAGGACAAGAGACCCAGTACTTC; CDR3aa: CAISESTGQETQYF
j_gene: TRBJ2-1; v_gene: TRBV20-1; d_gene: TRBD1; abundance: -; CDR3nt: TGCAGTGCTAGAGTTGGGTCGGGACAGGGAAGTTTTAATGAGCAGTTCTTC; CDR3aa: CSARVGSGQGSFNEQFF
j_gene: TRBJ1-2; v_gene: TRBV6-1; d_gene: -; abundance: -; CDR3nt: TGTGCCAGCAGGCGGGAAAGTGGCTACACCTTC; CDR3aa: CASRRESGYTF
j_gene: TRBJ2-3; v_gene: TRBV6-5; d_gene: -; abundance: few; CDR3nt: TGTGCCAGCCTGCCGAAACCTAGGTTGCGGACAGATACGCAGTATTTT; CDR3aa: CASLPKPRLRTDTQYF
j_gene: TRBJ2-2; v_gene: TRBV19; d_gene: TRBD1; abundance: -; CDR3nt: TGTGCCAGTAGTATGCGACAGGGGGCTTTGAGCGGGGAGCTGTTTTTT; CDR3aa: CASSMRQGALSGELFF
j_gene: TRBJ2-5; v_gene: TRBV5-1; d_gene: -; abundance: few; CDR3nt: TGCGCCAGCAGCTTCGGCAGGGATTTTCGGGATGGGTCCCAGTACTTC; CDR3aa: CASSFGRDFRDGSQYF
j_gene: TRBJ1-2; v_gene: TRBV7-9; d_gene: -; abundance: few; CDR3nt: TGTGCCAGCAGCTCCCGGGACAACTATGGCTACACCTTC; CDR3aa: CASSSRDNYGYTF
j_gene: TRBJ2-5; v_gene: TRBV14; d_gene: -; abundance: few; CDR3nt: TGTGCCAGCAGCCAAGATTTGCTCGGACGGACCCAGTACTTC; CDR3aa: CASSQDLLGRTQYF
j_gene: TRBJ2-1; v_gene: TRBV5-1; d_gene: -; abundance: few; CDR3nt: TGCGCCAGCAGCTTCCAGGCGACCCCCGACAATGAGCAGTTCTTC; CDR3aa: CASSFQATPDNEQFF
j_gene: TRBJ2-4; v_gene: TRBV20-1; d_gene: -; abundance: -; CDR3nt: TGCAGTGCTAGTCTAGCCAATCAAGCCAAAAACATTCAGTACTTC; CDR3aa: CSASLANQAKNIQYF
j_gene: TRBJ2-5; v_gene: TRBV19; d_gene: -; abundance: few; CDR3nt: TGTGCCAGTAGTATTAGGGACAAAGAGACCCAGTACTTC; CDR3aa: CASSIRDKETQYF
j_gene: TRBJ2-7; v_gene: TRBV29-1; d_gene: -; abundance: few; CDR3nt: TGCAGCGTAGACAGCTGCGAGCAGTACTTC; CDR3aa: CSVDSCEQYF
j_gene: TRBJ2-2; v_gene: TRBV11-2; d_gene: -; abundance: many; CDR3nt: TGTGCCAGCAGCTCACTTTGGGAGCTGTTTTTT; CDR3aa: CASSSLWELFF
j_gene: TRBJ2-1; v_gene: TRBV7-3; d_gene: -; abundance: -; CDR3nt: TGTGCCAGCAGCTTAATCGCTAGCTCCTACAATGAGCAGTTCTTC; CDR3aa: CASSLIASSYNEQFF
j_gene: TRBJ2-2; v_gene: TRBV12-3/TRBV12-4; d_gene: -; abundance: few; CDR3nt: TGTGCCGGGGGACTTTCGAACACCGGGGAGCTGTTTTTT; CDR3aa: CAGGLSNTGELFF
j_gene: TRBJ2-1; v_gene: TRBV11-2; d_gene: TRBD2; abundance: few; CDR3nt: TGTGCCAGCAGCTTAGAGGCGGGAGGGCCTTCCTACAATGAGCAGTTCTTC; CDR3aa: CASSLEAGGPSYNEQFF
j_gene: TRBJ1-2; v_gene: TRBV6-1; d_gene: TRBD1; abundance: -; CDR3nt: TGTGCCAGCATCGCCCGGACAGGGCGTGGGGGCTACACCTTC; CDR3aa: CASIARTGRGGYTF
j_gene: TRBJ1-5; v_gene: TRBV12-3/TRBV12-4; d_gene: -; abundance: many; CDR3nt: TGTGCCAGCAGCTTAGATGGGAATCAGCCCCAGCATTTT; CDR3aa: CASSLDGNQPQHF
j_gene: TRBJ2-2; v_gene: TRBV7-2; d_gene: TRBD2; abundance: -; CDR3nt: TGTGCCAGCAGCTTAGATAGCCTAGCGGGTAGCGGGGAGCTGTTTTTT; CDR3aa: CASSLDSLAGSGELFF
j_gene: TRBJ1-1; v_gene: TRBV7-8; d_gene: -; abundance: -; CDR3nt: TGTGCCAGCAGCTTAGTATTAGGACAGCTGAACACTGAAGCTTTCTTT; CDR3aa: CASSLVLGQLNTEAFF
j_gene: TRBJ1-5; v_gene: TRBV27; d_gene: -; abundance: -; CDR3nt: TGTGCCAGCAGTTTATGGGGGGGCCAGCCCCAGCATTTT; CDR3aa: CASSLWGGQPQHF
j_gene: TRBJ2-4; v_gene: TRBV5-1; d_gene: -; abundance: -; CDR3nt: TGCGCCAGCAGCCTGGAAGCCCTAGCCAAAAACATTCAGTACTTC; CDR3aa: CASSLEALAKNIQYF
j_gene: TRBJ2-7; v_gene: TRBV13; d_gene: TRBD2; abundance: few; CDR3nt: TGTGCCAGCAGCTTTTCTCTAGCGGAGACTTACGAGCAGTACTTC; CDR3aa: CASSFSLAETYEQYF
j_gene: TRBJ2-5; v_gene: TRBV20-1; d_gene: TRBD2; abundance: -; CDR3nt: TGCAGTGCTAGAGTTCCGGGTAGCGGGGGGCAAGAGACCCAGTACTTC; CDR3aa: CSARVPGSGGQETQYF
j_gene: TRBJ2-5; v_gene: TRBV12-3/TRBV12-4; d_gene: -; abundance: many; CDR3nt: TGTGCCAGCAGCAAAAGGGAACAAGAGACCCAGTACTTC; CDR3aa: CASSKREQETQYF
j_gene: TRBJ1-1; v_gene: TRBV7-9; d_gene: -; abundance: many; CDR3nt: TGTGCCAGCAGCCCCAACACAGCGGGCACTGAAGCTTTCTTT; CDR3aa: CASSPNTAGTEAFF
j_gene: TRBJ1-3; v_gene: TRBV5-5; d_gene: -; abundance: many; CDR3nt: TGTGCCAGCAGCTCCCTGCTGGTGGGTAACACCATATATTTT; CDR3aa: CASSSLLVGNTIYF
j_gene: TRBJ1-4; v_gene: TRBV18; d_gene: TRBD1; abundance: -; CDR3nt: TGTGCCAGCTCACCAGACAGGGAAGGAGTGTTTTTT; CDR3aa: CASSPDREGVFF
j_gene: TRBJ2-7; v_gene: TRBV4-1; d_gene: TRBD1; abundance: few; CDR3nt: TGCGCCAGCAGCCACCACACCATTCTCAGCCTTGGGACAGGGGGCTACGAGCAGTACTTC; CDR3aa: CASSHHTILSLGTGGYEQYF